Each of the 3 T cell receptor beta chains below was sequenced from the same sample in a study of blood T cells in healthy people across ages. It was with a sample-barcoded 5' primer and a J-beta primer mix that a second PCR of about 6 to 12 cycles was run. TCRdb passed the 5' RACE reads through MiXCR, listing each CDR3 protein once. The sample lists hundreds of thousands of distinct CDR3 sequences, about 32% occurring once. Sequenced sample: blood. These receptors were taken from a woman older than 75 in good health.

J is TRBJ1-4 and V is TRBV15, with D possibly TRBD1 on 5 matching bases. CDR3 size: 16 residues. V shed 3 bases and J shed 5 bases, with 16 bases lying between them. Per the germline V gene, CDR1 is LNHNV and CDR2 is YYDKDF (reference sequence). This chain's CDR3 is CATSRGENDRNEKLFF. For the CDR3, the DNA is TGTGCCACCAGCAGGGGGGAAAACGATAGGAATGAAAAACTGTTTTTT.

The genes are TRBV20-1 and TRBJ2-5; 7 bases are a match to TRBD2. The end of the DNA fits TRBJ2-7 better, so the J call may be wrong. The germline CDR1 and CDR2 sequences are DFQATT and SNEGSKA (reference sequence). The CDR3 extends over 14 amino acids. The CDR3 DNA reads TGCAGTGCTAGAGATGGGAGGGCCCCCTACGAGCAGTACTTC. Translating gives CSARDGRAPYEQYF.

As concerns this clonotype: This could be a read error, since a much larger clone is one nucleotide away. The chain couples TRBV5-1 to TRBJ1-2; D may be TRBD1 (5 bases). Trimming took 4 bases from V and 0 from J, leaving 19 bases between them. The CDR3 consists of 17 residues. Germline V lookup: CDR1 SGHRS, CDR2 YFSETQ. The CDR3 nucleotides are TGCGCCAGCAGCCAACAACTGACAGTAGCTTCTAACTATGGCTACACCTTC. Its translation is CASSQQLTVASNYGYTF.